One sample yielded the 21 T cell receptor beta chains listed below, sequenced in a study of blood T cell repertoires in COVID-19. The method was immunoSEQ multiplex PCR; TCRdb's version includes in-frame clones alone and lacks a portion of them. Of over 200,000 clones in the sample, around 90% were seen once. Input material: PBMCs or T cells enriched from blood (not recorded which). Receptors originate from a man aged 25-45 years who had been exposed to COVID-19.

This chain connects TRBV5-1 to TRBJ2-7, with TRBD1 matching 9 bases. The CDR3 spans 14 residues. The J segment lost 4 bases and the V segment lost 2 bases, leaving 4 bases of the junction unmatched. The V gene's germline CDR1 is SGHRS and CDR2 YFSETQ. The DNA of the CDR3 is TGCGCCAGCAGCTTTGCGGGACAGGGATACGAGCAGTACTTC. Its translation: CASSFAGQGYEQYF.

This chain uses TRBV12-5 with TRBJ2-3; D not resolved. The germline gives CDR1 LGHNT, CDR2 FRNRAP. Deletions cut 1 base from V and 6 bases from J, with 5 bases between. This CDR3 region has 12 residues. In DNA, the CDR3 is TGTGCTAGTGGTTTGGAAGCGGATACGCAGTATTTT. The encoded protein is CASGLEADTQYF.

V and J are TRBV18 and TRBJ1-2; D gene unclear. The CDR3 totals 14 residues. Germline V gene data show CDR1 as KGHSH and CDR2 as LQKENI. The V end was cut by 2 bases, the J end by 4 bases, with 11 bases between. This CDR3 reads CASSPGQEAYGYTF. Here the CDR3 DNA reads TGTGCCAGCTCACCAGGGCAGGAGGCCTATGGCTACACCTTC.

The J gene is TRBJ2-5, the V gene TRBV7-9, with D maybe TRBD2 (5 bases). This CDR3 comprises 11 residues. The V end was cut by 1 base, the J end by 12 bases, with 9 bases between. Germline loops: CDR1 SEHNR, CDR2 FQNEAQ (reference sequence). The CDR3 is CASSLVGDKYF. CDR3 sequence (DNA): TGTGCCAGCAGCTTAGTCGGGGATAAGTACTTC.

The V and J genes are TRBV23-1 and TRBJ1-1, with D unresolved. TRBV23-1 has ORF status, its function being uncertain. This CDR3 comprises 14 residues. Trimming removed 2 bases from V and 1 base from J, with 8 bases in between. This CDR3 is CASSQGHSNTEAFF. CDR3 sequence (DNA): TGCGCCAGCAGTCAAGGGCATTCGAACACTGAAGCTTTCTTT.

This chain uses TRBV6-5 with TRBJ1-5; perhaps TRBD1 as D (6 bases). In germline, CDR1 is MNHEY, CDR2 SVGAGI. The CDR3 is 14 amino acids. V was cut by 5 bases and J by 6 bases, with 14 bases left in between. CDR3 bases: TGTGCCAGCAGTACCTCAGGGGTCGCTCAGCCCCAGCATTTT. This encodes CASSTSGVAQPQHF.

The chain links TRBV9 to TRBJ1-2, with D perhaps TRBD1 (5 bases). V was pared by 2 bases and J by 5 bases, with 13 bases between. Germline V gene data show CDR1 as SGDLS and CDR2 as YYNGEE. The CDR3 consists of 14 residues. The chain's CDR3 is CASSVVGDSYGYTF. The CDR3 nucleotides are TGTGCCAGCAGCGTGGTAGGGGACTCATATGGCTACACCTTC.

The chain recombines TRBV6-6 with TRBJ1-6; 7 nucleotides agree with TRBD1. The V and J ends lost 5 bases and 4 bases, in that order; junction bases with no gene match: 5. The CDR3 covers 15 residues. The germline V gene has CDR1 MNHNY and CDR2 SVGAGI (reference sequence). CDR3 in DNA: TGTGCCAGCAGTACCGACAGGGCGTATAATTCACCCCTCCACTTT. The encoded protein is CASSTDRAYNSPLHF.

This chain connects TRBV19 to TRBJ2-5; TRBD1 might be the D (6 bases). CDR3 size: 14 residues. V lost 3 bases, J lost 2 bases, and 10 bases lay in between. Germline V gene sequence: CDR1 LNHDA, CDR2 SQIVND (reference sequence). The CDR3 DNA is TGTGCCAGTAGTATTACCGACAGGCAAGAGACCCAGTACTTC. Translating gives CASSITDRQETQYF. Filled out from reference TRBV19 and TRBJ2-5, the complete variable domain reads DGGITQSPKYLFRKEGQNVTLSCEQNLNHDAMYWYRQDPGQGLRLIYYSQIVNDFQKGDIAEGYSVSREKKESFPLTVTSAQKNPTAFYLCASSITDRQETQYFGPGTRLLVL.

The V and J genes are TRBV10-3 and TRBJ2-2, with 8 bases matching TRBD1. V was pared by 0 bases and J by 5 bases, with 5 bases of the junction left unmatched. The germline V gene has CDR1 ENHRY and CDR2 SYGVKD. The CDR3 runs to 16 residues. CDR3 nucleotides: TGTGCCATCAGTGAGTCCCGACAGGGGAGAACCGGGGAGCTGTTTTTT. Translated, it gives CAISESRQGRTGELFF.

The V call is TRBV4-1, the J call TRBJ2-7, with 7 positions matching TRBD1. With V trimmed by 0 bases and J by 4 bases, 6 bases remained unmatched. The CDR3 totals 15 residues. Germline loops: CDR1 MGHRA, CDR2 YSYEKL. The CDR3 sequence: CASSQEPLTGYEQYF. The CDR3, as DNA: TGCGCCAGCAGCCAAGAACCCCTGACAGGGTACGAGCAGTACTTC.

V gene TRBV7-9 combines with J gene TRBJ1-1, with a possible D match to TRBD1 (6 bases). The germline gives CDR1 SEHNR, CDR2 FQNEAQ (reference sequence). The CDR3 is 14 amino acids. V was pared by 5 bases and J by 1 base, with 11 bases between. CDR3 bases: TGTGCCAGCAGCCCCGGACAGACGAACACTGAAGCTTTCTTT. Translating it yields CASSPGQTNTEAFF.

The J gene is TRBJ1-2, the V gene TRBV12-3 or TRBV12-4; no definite D call. Between the trimmed V and J ends, which lost 3 bases and 6 bases, there was a span of 8 bases. CDR3 size: 12 residues. The CDR3 nucleotides are TGTGCCAGCAGTTTTTCGGGGAATGGCTACACCTTC. Translation: CASSFSGNGYTF.

The chain recombines TRBV4-3 with TRBJ1-4; D remains ambiguous. The CDR3 loop spans 16 amino acids. Between the trimmed V and J ends, which lost 3 bases and 4 bases, there was a span of 15 bases. Germline V gene data show CDR1 as LGHNA and CDR2 as YSLEER. The CDR3: CASSQSFLGDNEKLFF. CDR3 DNA sequence: TGCGCCAGCAGCCAGTCCTTCTTGGGAGATAATGAAAAACTGTTTTTT.

This clone was recorded once. This chain uses TRBV7-2 with TRBJ1-4, with a weak D call TRBD1 (5 bases). V lost 8 bases and J 5 bases, leaving 18 bases between the germline ends. This CDR3 region has 15 residues. CDR1 and CDR2 from the germline V gene are SGHTA and FQGNSA. The CDR3 loop is CASSSGRGTNEKLFF. The CDR3 DNA sequence: TGTGCCAGCTCTTCGGGGCGGGGAACCAATGAAAAACTGTTTTTT.

V usage is TRBV3-1 (or the pseudogene TRBV3-2) and J usage is TRBJ2-1; maybe TRBD1 (6 bases). The CDR3 length is 16 residues. Trimming took 4 bases from V and 0 from J, leaving 13 bases between them. Germline V gives CDR1 LGHDT, CDR2 YNNKEL (reference sequence). CDR3 sequence (DNA): TGTGCCAGCAGCCCCATGCAGGGGAGCTCCTACAATGAGCAGTTCTTC. This translates into CASSPMQGSSYNEQFF.

This chain links TRBV9 with TRBJ2-2; 10 nucleotides line up with TRBD2. V was clipped by 4 bases and J by 7 bases; unmatched bases: 7. The germline gives CDR1 SGDLS, CDR2 YYNGEE. The CDR3 loop spans 15 amino acids. This chain's CDR3 is CASSSGTSDHGELFF. In DNA form, the CDR3 reads TGTGCCAGCAGCTCCGGGACTAGCGACCACGGGGAGCTGTTTTTT.

In DNA, the CDR3 is TGTGCCAGCAGTGCCTCGGGCTACGAGCAGTACTTC. Translating it yields CASSASGYEQYF. The rearrangement uses TRBV2 and TRBJ2-7; D is ambiguous. The CDR3 has 12 residues. Looked up from germline, CDR1 is SNHLY and CDR2 is FYNNEI. The V end was cut by 4 bases, the J end by 3 bases, with 7 bases between.

The J gene is TRBJ1-2, the V gene TRBV27; 7 positions agree with TRBD1. Germline V gives CDR1 MNHEY, CDR2 SMNVEV (reference sequence). CDR3 length: 14 amino acids. The trim removed 4 bases at V and 7 bases at J, leaving 9 bases unmatched. The CDR3 DNA reads TGTGCCAGCAGTTCTCGATCGGGACAGCTTGGCTACACCTTC. It encodes CASSSRSGQLGYTF.

This chain joins TRBV4-1 and TRBJ2-1, with 9 bases identical to TRBD1. Germline CDR1 reads MGHRA; CDR2 reads YSYEKL. V lost 2 bases, J lost 6 bases, and 11 bases stayed unmatched. The CDR3 is 17 amino acids. The DNA of the CDR3 is TGCGCCAGCAGCCAAATCTTCCGGGACAGGGCTAGCAATGAGCAGTTCTTC. It yields the protein CASSQIFRDRASNEQFF.

This chain joins TRBV3-1 (or the pseudogene TRBV3-2) and TRBJ2-3; 8 nucleotides match TRBD2. Germline CDR1 LGHDT, CDR2 YNNKEL (reference sequence). After removal of 5 bases from V and 0 bases from J, the junction contained 10 bases not matched to a gene. The CDR3 is made up of 17 amino acids. CDR3 nucleotide sequence: TGTGCCAGCAGCTCCCGGCCCGCGGGGGGTAGCACAGATACGCAGTATTTT. Protein: CASSSRPAGGSTDTQYF.